This passage covers 18 T cell receptor beta chains from one sample sequenced in a study of blood T cell repertoires in COVID-19 (TCRdb year 2020). The library was built by means of the immunoSEQ multiplex PCR assay. TCRdb holds this immuneACCESS table with in-frame rearrangements only. Some clones are missing; in checked studies, unresolved V genes explain under half, and the rest has no known cause. The sample has over 200,000 clones on record, about 90% of them singletons. The top ten hold around 1.2% of the sample. Input material: peripheral blood. The receptor set was obtained from a man younger than 40 with acute or convalescent COVID-19.

The chain recombines TRBV2 with TRBJ2-2, with 7 bases identical to TRBD2. Germline V gene sequence: CDR1 SNHLY, CDR2 FYNNEI. The J segment lost 4 bases and the V segment lost 6 bases, leaving 17 bases of the junction unmatched. The CDR3 extends over 18 amino acids. CDR3 amino acids: CASSPIPLRGKGTGELFF. In nucleotides, the CDR3 is TGTGCCAGCAGCCCCATCCCCCTGCGGGGGAAGGGCACCGGGGAGCTGTTTTTT.

The rearrangement joins TRBV3-1 (or the pseudogene TRBV3-2) to TRBJ1-1, with D unresolved. CDR1 is LGHDT, CDR2 YNNKEL, per germline (reference sequence). Trimming left V 1 base short and J 1 base short, with 10 bases between. The CDR3 spans 15 residues. CDR3 region: CASSQAGLRNTEAFF. DNA for the CDR3: TGTGCCAGCAGCCAAGCTGGGCTCAGGAACACTGAAGCTTTCTTT.

This clone was counted a single time. The chain uses TRBV7-9 and TRBJ1-2; D perhaps matches TRBD1 (6 bases). Trimming took off 5 bases at V and 3 bases at J, with 10 bases between the two ends. The CDR3 is 13 amino acids. The V gene's germline CDR1 is SEHNR and CDR2 FQNEAQ (reference sequence). The CDR3 DNA reads as TGTGCCAGCAGCCCGCCAGGGGACTATGGCTACACCTTC. Translation gives CASSPPGDYGYTF. Full variable domain (rest looked up from reference TRBV7-9 and TRBJ1-2): DTGVSQNPRHKITKRGQNVTFRCDPISEHNRLYWYRQTLGQGPEFLTYFQNEAQLEKSRLLSDRFSAERPKGSFSTLEIQRTEQGDSAMYLCASSPPGDYGYTFGSGTRLTVV.

J is TRBJ1-5 and V is TRBV10-2; a weak D match, TRBD1 (5 bases). Trimming stripped 3 bases from V and 2 bases from J, with 8 bases between. The CDR3 loop spans 14 amino acids. Germline V gene sequence: CDR1 WSHSY, CDR2 SAAADI. CDR3 sequence reads: CASSESGRNQPQHF. The CDR3 nucleotides are TGCGCCAGCAGTGAATCAGGGCGCAATCAGCCCCAGCATTTT.

This clone has a single count. V gene TRBV4-1 combines with J gene TRBJ1-6, with D perhaps TRBD1 (5 bases). Germline V lookup: CDR1 MGHRA, CDR2 YSYEKL. V shed 0 bases and J shed 6 bases, with 9 bases lying between them. The length of the CDR3 is 15 residues. Here the CDR3 reads CASSQESRVNSPLHF. The CDR3 nucleotides read TGCGCCAGCAGCCAAGAATCCAGGGTTAATTCACCCCTCCACTTT.

This clone appeared once. The chain carries TRBV30 and TRBJ2-3, with D perhaps matching TRBD2 (7 bases). CDR3 length: 14 amino acids. In germline, CDR1 is GTSNPN, CDR2 SVGIG (reference sequence). Deletions cut 0 bases from V and 8 bases from J, with 15 bases between. CDR3 protein: CAWSVVAGARTQYF. The DNA of the CDR3 is TGTGCCTGGAGTGTAGTGGCGGGGGCCCGTACGCAGTATTTT. The whole variable domain, filled in from reference TRBV30 and TRBJ2-3, reads SQTIHQWPATLVQPVGSPLSLECTVEGTSNPNLYWYRQAAGRGLQLLFYSVGIGQISSEVPQNLSASRPQDRQFILSSKKLLLSDSGFYLCAWSVVAGARTQYFGPGTRLTVL.

The chain carries TRBV18 and TRBJ2-3; 7 nucleotides agree with TRBD2. V gave up 4 bases and J gave up 8 bases; unmatched junction bases: 12. The CDR3 is 15 amino acids. Germline V gives CDR1 KGHSH, CDR2 LQKENI. In DNA form, the CDR3 reads TGTGCCAGCTCACGGGAGACCCACCCGGGGGGTACGCAGTATTTT. Its protein is CASSRETHPGGTQYF. The full variable domain, with the rest looked up from reference TRBV18 and TRBJ2-3, is NAGVMQNPRHLVRRRGQEARLRCSPMKGHSHVYWYRQLPEEGLKFMVYLQKENIIDESGMPKERFSAEFPKEGPSILRIQQVVRGDSAAYFCASSRETHPGGTQYFGPGTRLTVL.

V and J are TRBV2 and TRBJ2-2; 11 positions agree with TRBD2. There are 15 residues in the CDR3. With 8 bases clipped from V and 2 bases from J, the junction kept 4 bases outside the gene matches. The V gene's germline CDR1 is SNHLY and CDR2 FYNNEI. CDR3 region: CASRRLAGNTGELFF. CDR3 sequence (DNA): TGTGCCAGCCGCAGACTAGCGGGAAACACCGGGGAGCTGTTTTTT. Supplemented by reference TRBV2 and TRBJ2-2, the full variable domain reads EPEVTQTPSHQVTQMGQEVILRCVPISNHLYFYWYRQILGQKVEFLVSFYNNEISEKSEIFDDQFSVERPDGSNFTLKIRSTKLEDSAMYFCASRRLAGNTGELFFGEGSRLTVL.

This chain joins TRBV14 and TRBJ1-1; 9 bases map to TRBD1. Germline V gene sequence: CDR1 SGHDN, CDR2 FVKESK. Germline trimming cut 1 base from V and 2 bases from J; bases unmatched to any gene: 5. The CDR3 runs 16 residues. CDR3 in DNA: TGTGCCAGCAGCCAAGTACCGGGACAGGGTAACACTGAAGCTTTCTTT. The encoded protein is CASSQVPGQGNTEAFF.

Only one count was recorded for this clone. CDR3 in DNA: TGTGCCACCAGCAGAGGTTCTGGCAGGGCCACAGATACGCAGTATTTT. This translates into CATSRGSGRATDTQYF. The chain links TRBV15 to TRBJ2-3; D possibly corresponds to TRBD1 (5 bases). The germline V and J ends were trimmed by 1 base and 2 bases, with 13 bases remaining between them. The CDR3 covers 16 residues. Germline CDR1 LNHNV, CDR2 YYDKDF (reference sequence). The full variable domain, rest sourced from reference TRBV15 and TRBJ2-3, is DAMVIQNPRYQVTQFGKPVTLSCSQTLNHNVMYWYQQKSSQAPKLLFHYYDKDFNNEADTPDNFQSRRPNTSFCFLDIRSPGLGDTAMYLCATSRGSGRATDTQYFGPGTRLTVL.

The rearrangement joins TRBV7-9 to TRBJ1-6; unclear D gene. From germline, CDR1 is SEHNR and CDR2 FQNEAQ (reference sequence). This CDR3 contains 14 residues. Trimming cost V 5 bases and J 2 bases, with 7 bases left between them. The CDR3 loop reads CASSLAPYNSPLHF. The CDR3 bases are TGTGCCAGCAGCCTGGCCCCCTATAATTCACCCCTCCACTTT.

The chain is built from TRBV7-9 and TRBJ2-5, with a tentative D call TRBD2 (6 bases). Germline lookup yields CDR1 SEHNR and CDR2 FQNEAQ (reference sequence). Trimming stripped 10 bases from V and 5 bases from J, with 17 bases between. The CDR3 sequence is 13 residues long. The CDR3 DNA reads TGTGCCACCCGACCTAGCGTCGGGGAGACCCAGTACTTC. It encodes CATRPSVGETQYF.

The V call is TRBV6-1, the J call TRBJ1-2; perhaps TRBD1 as D (5 bases). Trimming took 4 bases from V and 6 from J, leaving 21 bases between them. Germline-derived CDR1 and CDR2 are MNHNS and SASEGT. The CDR3 is 16 residues long. In nucleotides, the CDR3 is TGTGCCAGCAGTGGGTTACAGGTTTTCGGCTTTAATGGCTACACCTTC. It is translated as CASSGLQVFGFNGYTF.

This clone ranks as medium-sized. The V call is TRBV2, the J call TRBJ1-4; D gene unclear. Looked up from germline, CDR1 is SNHLY and CDR2 is FYNNEI. The CDR3 is 15 residues long. Trimming cost V 6 bases and J 7 bases, with 18 bases left between them. This chain's CDR3 is CASREDQSPSEKLFF. The CDR3 coding sequence is TGTGCCAGCAGGGAGGATCAGTCCCCTAGTGAAAAACTGTTTTTT.

V is TRBV16 and J is TRBJ1-2, with 8 bases that match TRBD1. The length of the CDR3 is 13 residues. Germline values: CDR1 KGHSY, CDR2 FQNENV. The trim removed 1 base at V and 7 bases at J, leaving 2 bases unmatched. This CDR3 is CASSQFRGPGYTF. The CDR3 DNA sequence: TGTGCCAGCAGCCAATTCAGGGGGCCTGGCTACACCTTC.

The rearrangement uses TRBV7-9 and TRBJ2-6; D is uncertain. Trimming shortened V by 2 bases and J by 2 bases, and 7 bases separated the two germline ends. The germline V gene encodes CDR1 SEHNR and CDR2 FQNEAQ (reference sequence). The CDR3 consists of 15 residues. CDR3 coding DNA: TGTGCCAGCAGCTTAAGCCGCCCTGGGGCCAACGTCCTGACTTTC. As protein: CASSLSRPGANVLTF.

The V call is TRBV9, the J call TRBJ2-1, with 8 bases aligning to TRBD2. The CDR3 contains 16 residues. V shed 4 bases and J 2 bases; nucleotides not matched to a gene: 8. Germline V CDR1 and CDR2: SGDLS, YYNGEE. CDR3 sequence reads: CASSSRGGGPYNEQFF. CDR3 nucleotides: TGTGCCAGCAGCAGTCGGGGGGGCGGCCCCTACAATGAGCAGTTCTTC. The entire variable domain, with the rest obtained from reference TRBV9 and TRBJ2-1, is as follows: DSGVTQTPKHLITATGQRVTLRCSPRSGDLSVYWYQQSLDQGLQFLIQYYNGEERAKGNILERFSAQQFPDLHSELNLSSLELGDSALYFCASSSRGGGPYNEQFFGPGTRLTVL.

The CDR3 DNA reads as TGTGCCAGCAGCTTAGAGGGCAGGGTGACCCATGAGCAGTTCTTC. It encodes CASSLEGRVTHEQFF. This chain connects TRBV11-1 to TRBJ2-1; weak D call: TRBD1 (5 bases). CDR3 length: 15 amino acids. V was pared by 1 base and J by 8 bases, with 15 bases between. Germline lookup yields CDR1 SGHAT and CDR2 FQDESV (reference sequence).